The 2 T cell receptor beta chains below all came from one sample that was sequenced in a study of OX40 agonist ivuxolimab in advanced cancers. The method behind the library was the immunoSEQ multiplex PCR assay. As stored in TCRdb, this immuneACCESS dataset retains in-frame rearrangements with V and J assigned. A fraction of the clones does not appear; measured against another copy, unresolved V genes explain less than half of the discrepancy, and the remainder lacks a known reason. The sample table records about 32,000 clones; about 83% of these occur just once. The ten most abundant clones make up roughly 30% of the sample. The sequencing here drew on CD4+ or CD8+ T cells sorted from blood, taken in a trial of the OX40 agonist ivuxolimab. The origin of the receptors is an adult with an advanced solid tumor such as melanoma, head and neck, liver or kidney cancer.

The chain uses TRBV7-1 and TRBJ2-7; D gene ambiguous. TRBV7-1 is an ORF; its function is uncertain. The V end was cut by 4 bases, the J end by 4 bases, with 11 bases between. The CDR3 is 13 residues long. CDR3 nucleotides: TGTGCCAGCAGCTTAGTCAAGGGTTACGAGCAGTACTTC. As protein: CASSLVKGYEQYF.

The gene calls are TRBV7-9 and TRBJ2-5; TRBD1 aligns across 10 bases. This CDR3 contains 15 residues. Germline V CDR1 and CDR2: SEHNR, FQNEAQ (reference sequence). J lost 5 bases, V lost 5 bases, and 8 bases had no gene match. CDR3 protein: CASSPPTGGGETQYF. The CDR3 nucleotides are TGTGCCAGCAGCCCCCCGACAGGGGGCGGTGAGACCCAGTACTTC.